This T cell receptor (beta chain) came from a study of shared clonotypes between healthy human individuals. V gave up 4 bases and J gave up 3 bases; unmatched junction bases: 7. Germline assignment: CDR1 WNHNN and CDR2 SYGVQD (reference sequence). The CDR3 runs to 15 residues. Only in-frame clones appear in the TCRdb table, and some are missing; sequencing was by immunoSEQ multiplex PCR. The sample records roughly 2 million clones, approximately 96% being singletons. This sequence joins TRBV10-1 and TRBJ2-7; 9 bases are a match to TRBD2. Sequenced material: naive CD4+ T cells sorted from blood. As to subset: CD45RA+ positively selected. This TCR derives from a man between 18 and 29 years old in good health. The CDR3, as DNA: TGCGCCAGCAGTGTAACGGCTAGCGGGAACTACGAGCAGTACTTC. Translating gives CASSVTASGNYEQYF.